This section outlines one TCR beta chain sequence together with its context. The antigen is undetermined. The method for making cDNA was 5'RACE, and it used 10-nucleotide random UMIs. Sequencing runs each yielded over 200 million TCR-beta sequences from 15-18 subjects. TCRdb redid the calling of the 5' RACE reads with MiXCR, one entry per CDR3 protein. The profile shows about 60,000 distinct CDR3 sequences, nearly 10% of them singletons. Time point indicated: longitudinal time-point 2. PBMCs stored at -80 C, numbering 2 million, were the origin of the unsorted libraries. Trimming cost V 6 bases and J 2 bases, with 13 bases left between them. CDR1 is MDHEN and CDR2 is SYDVKM in the germline V gene. CDR3 length: 14 residues. These data belong to a study of neurological immune-mediated disorders. Study observations and caveats: None of the CDR3 amino acid sequences of expanded clones recurred across subjects, suggesting private repertoires in all groups.

The source is a man aged 25-45 years in good health. V gene TRBV28 combines with J gene TRBJ2-5, with D perhaps assigned TRBD1 or TRBD2 (5 bases each). Sequencing was carried out using PBMCs. The CDR3 protein is CASSRTGGQETQYF. As DNA, the CDR3 is TGTGCCAGCAGCCGAACAGGAGGACAAGAGACCCAGTACTTC.